Listed below are T cell receptor beta chains from one sample, sequenced in a study of blood T cell repertoires in COVID-19. TCRdb keeps only in-frame clones here, not all; method: immunoSEQ multiplex PCR. The data contain over 150,000 clones, around 79% of them seen just once; the ten biggest clones take up approximately 26%. Sequencing was carried out using peripheral blood. The origin of the receptors is a woman in her 70s with acute or convalescent COVID-19. CDR3s include the opening cysteine and the closing phenylalanine or tryptophan. A D gene is named only where the DNA matches it firmly. Size is omitted from some rows. Given values are once, few, many or a class for expanded clones.

j_gene: TRBJ1-5
v_gene: TRBV19
d_gene: .
abundance: .
CDR3aa: CASKFLDQPQHF
CDR3nt: TGTGCCAGTAAATTTTTAGATCAGCCCCAGCATTTT

j_gene: TRBJ2-1
v_gene: TRBV5-1
d_gene: TRBD2
abundance: .
CDR3aa: CASSPGVAGGPEQFF
CDR3nt: TGCGCCAGCAGCCCGGGGGTAGCGGGAGGGCCTGAGCAGTTCTTC

j_gene: TRBJ1-4
v_gene: TRBV30
d_gene: .
abundance: .
CDR3aa: CAWQVRRDEKLFF
CDR3nt: TGTGCCTGGCAGGTCCGGCGGGATGAAAAACTGTTTTTT

j_gene: TRBJ1-1
v_gene: TRBV21-1
d_gene: .
abundance: .
CDR3aa: CASTTEEGVFGNTEAFF
CDR3nt: TGTGCCAGCACCACTGAGGAGGGTGTTTTCGGGAACACTGAAGCTTTCTTT

j_gene: TRBJ1-2
v_gene: TRBV4-1
d_gene: .
abundance: .
CDR3aa: CASSQPGNYGYTF
CDR3nt: TGCGCCAGCAGCCAACCGGGTAACTATGGCTACACCTTC

j_gene: TRBJ1-2
v_gene: TRBV30
d_gene: .
abundance: once
CDR3aa: CAWSVQIAFGYTF
CDR3nt: TGTGCCTGGAGTGTACAGATTGCCTTTGGCTACACCTTC

j_gene: TRBJ1-5
v_gene: TRBV5-6
d_gene: .
abundance: .
CDR3aa: CASSLAGNQPQHF
CDR3nt: TGTGCCAGCAGCTTGGCCGGGAATCAGCCCCAGCATTTT

j_gene: TRBJ2-5
v_gene: TRBV21-1
d_gene: .
abundance: .
CDR3aa: CASSPVGAGVGLETQYF
CDR3nt: TGTGCCAGCAGCCCGGTGGGAGCGGGAGTGGGTTTAGAGACCCAGTACTTC

j_gene: TRBJ2-3
v_gene: TRBV19
d_gene: .
abundance: .
CDR3aa: CASSIGQRTDTQYF
CDR3nt: TGTGCCAGTAGTATAGGACAGCGCACAGATACGCAGTATTTT

j_gene: TRBJ1-3
v_gene: TRBV5-1
d_gene: TRBD1
abundance: .
CDR3aa: CASSGTGSGNTIYF
CDR3nt: TGCGCCAGCAGCGGGACAGGCTCTGGAAACACCATATATTTT

j_gene: TRBJ2-2
v_gene: TRBV14
d_gene: .
abundance: .
CDR3aa: CASSPRGGYTGELFF
CDR3nt: TGTGCCAGCAGCCCCCGGGGAGGCTACACCGGGGAGCTGTTTTTT

j_gene: TRBJ1-3
v_gene: TRBV14
d_gene: .
abundance: .
CDR3aa: CASSQGIAGGSGNTIYF
CDR3nt: TGTGCCAGCAGCCAGGGTATAGCAGGAGGCTCTGGAAACACCATATATTTT

j_gene: TRBJ1-2
v_gene: TRBV12-3/TRBV12-4
d_gene: TRBD1
abundance: .
CDR3aa: CASSRGQGYTF
CDR3nt: TGTGCCAGCAGTAGGGGACAGGGCTACACCTTC

j_gene: TRBJ1-5
v_gene: TRBV30
d_gene: .
abundance: few
CDR3aa: CAWSTGNQPQHF
CDR3nt: TGTGCCTGGTCAACAGGTAATCAGCCCCAGCATTTT

j_gene: TRBJ1-4
v_gene: TRBV7-4
d_gene: TRBD1
abundance: .
CDR3aa: CASSLAQDRENEKLFF
CDR3nt: TGTGCCAGCAGCTTAGCCCAGGACAGGGAGAATGAAAAACTGTTTTTT

j_gene: TRBJ2-5
v_gene: TRBV2
d_gene: TRBD1
abundance: few
CDR3aa: CASSNRGTETQYF
CDR3nt: TGTGCCAGCAGCAACAGGGGGACGGAGACCCAGTACTTC

j_gene: TRBJ2-5
v_gene: TRBV27
d_gene: TRBD2
abundance: .
CDR3aa: CASRSPGRGEETQYF
CDR3nt: TGTGCCAGCAGATCTCCAGGACGGGGGGAGGAGACCCAGTACTTC

j_gene: TRBJ1-5
v_gene: TRBV27
d_gene: .
abundance: .
CDR3aa: CATKIRVTFPSNQPQHF
CDR3nt: TGTGCCACCAAAATCAGGGTGACGTTTCCTAGCAATCAGCCCCAGCATTTT

j_gene: TRBJ2-5
v_gene: TRBV7-9
d_gene: .
abundance: .
CDR3aa: CASSLILAGGIETQYF
CDR3nt: TGTGCCAGCAGCTTAATTTTAGCAGGGGGGATAGAGACCCAGTACTTC

j_gene: TRBJ2-3
v_gene: TRBV19
d_gene: TRBD2
abundance: .
CDR3aa: CASSLGLGTDTQYF
CDR3nt: TGTGCCAGTAGTTTGGGACTAGGGACAGATACGCAGTATTTT

j_gene: TRBJ2-1
v_gene: TRBV21-1
d_gene: .
abundance: .
CDR3aa: CASPDGITAFNEQFF
CDR3nt: TGTGCCAGCCCCGACGGGATCACCGCCTTTAATGAGCAGTTCTTC

j_gene: TRBJ2-5
v_gene: TRBV24-1
d_gene: TRBD2
abundance: .
CDR3aa: CATSETGLAGSTQYF
CDR3nt: TGTGCCACCAGTGAAACGGGACTAGCGGGCTCAACCCAGTACTTC

j_gene: TRBJ2-1
v_gene: TRBV24-1
d_gene: .
abundance: .
CDR3aa: CATSDRPDREQFF
CDR3nt: TGTGCCACCAGTGACCGCCCCGACAGGGAGCAGTTCTTC

j_gene: TRBJ2-1
v_gene: TRBV24-1
d_gene: .
abundance: once
CDR3aa: CATSDPRYPVEQFF
CDR3nt: TGTGCCACCAGTGATCCGAGATATCCCGTAGAGCAGTTCTTC

j_gene: TRBJ1-3
v_gene: TRBV2
d_gene: TRBD1
abundance: .
CDR3aa: CASSLQGAGNTIYF
CDR3nt: TGTGCCAGCAGCCTACAGGGGGCGGGAAACACCATATATTTT

j_gene: TRBJ2-1
v_gene: TRBV27
d_gene: TRBD2
abundance: .
CDR3aa: CASSFYLSAGDSDEQFF
CDR3nt: TGTGCCAGCAGTTTTTACCTATCAGCGGGAGATTCGGATGAGCAGTTCTTC

j_gene: TRBJ2-7
v_gene: TRBV5-5
d_gene: .
abundance: few
CDR3aa: CASSRYGGDYEQYF
CDR3nt: TGTGCCAGCAGCAGGTACGGGGGAGATTACGAGCAGTACTTC

j_gene: TRBJ2-2
v_gene: TRBV6-4
d_gene: TRBD2
abundance: .
CDR3aa: CASRRTSGMAGELFF
CDR3nt: TGTGCTAGCAGAAGGACTAGCGGGATGGCCGGGGAGCTGTTTTTT

j_gene: TRBJ1-1
v_gene: TRBV27
d_gene: .
abundance: .
CDR3aa: CASKFWGKNTEAFF
CDR3nt: TGTGCCAGCAAGTTTTGGGGCAAGAACACTGAAGCTTTCTTT

j_gene: TRBJ2-2
v_gene: TRBV5-1
d_gene: TRBD1
abundance: .
CDR3aa: CASSLTGTGHTGELFF
CDR3nt: TGCGCCAGCAGCTTGACCGGGACAGGGCACACCGGGGAGCTGTTTTTT

j_gene: TRBJ2-7
v_gene: TRBV10-3
d_gene: .
abundance: .
CDR3aa: CAILKSGEYEQYF
CDR3nt: TGTGCCATCCTAAAATCAGGGGAATACGAGCAGTACTTC

j_gene: TRBJ1-2
v_gene: TRBV20-1
d_gene: .
abundance: .
CDR3aa: CSASYGVQEAGYTF
CDR3nt: TGCAGTGCTAGTTACGGAGTCCAGGAGGCTGGCTACACCTTC

j_gene: TRBJ1-2
v_gene: TRBV15
d_gene: .
abundance: .
CDR3aa: CATSGVGRGQPGYTF
CDR3nt: TGTGCCACCAGCGGGGTGGGCAGGGGCCAACCTGGCTACACCTTC

j_gene: TRBJ1-6
v_gene: TRBV28
d_gene: TRBD1
abundance: .
CDR3aa: CASSLGQGGDNSPLHF
CDR3nt: TGTGCCAGCAGTTTGGGACAGGGGGGGGATAATTCACCCCTCCACTTT

j_gene: TRBJ2-7
v_gene: TRBV30
d_gene: TRBD1
abundance: .
CDR3aa: CAWSVGGQVNEQYF
CDR3nt: TGTGCCTGGAGTGTAGGGGGACAGGTAAACGAGCAGTACTTC

j_gene: TRBJ1-2
v_gene: TRBV30
d_gene: .
abundance: .
CDR3aa: CAWSSGSNYGYTF
CDR3nt: TGTGCCTGGAGCTCAGGGTCTAACTATGGCTACACCTTC

j_gene: TRBJ1-1
v_gene: TRBV3-1/TRBV3-2
d_gene: TRBD1
abundance: .
CDR3aa: CASSTKIRQGVIPEAFF
CDR3nt: TGTGCCAGCAGTACAAAAATTAGACAGGGCGTAATCCCTGAAGCTTTCTTT

j_gene: TRBJ1-6
v_gene: TRBV9
d_gene: TRBD1
abundance: .
CDR3aa: CASSADRGTNSPLHF
CDR3nt: TGTGCCAGCAGCGCAGACAGGGGAACTAATTCACCCCTCCACTTT

j_gene: TRBJ1-1
v_gene: TRBV3-1/TRBV3-2
d_gene: .
abundance: .
CDR3aa: CASSLRGIMNTEAFF
CDR3nt: TGTGCCAGCAGCCTCAGGGGTATAATGAACACTGAAGCTTTCTTT

j_gene: TRBJ2-4
v_gene: TRBV19
d_gene: .
abundance: .
CDR3aa: CASMNPGQKNIQYF
CDR3nt: TGTGCCAGTATGAACCCGGGACAAAAAAACATTCAGTACTTC

j_gene: TRBJ1-1
v_gene: TRBV30
d_gene: .
abundance: .
CDR3aa: CAWSATGHTEAFF
CDR3nt: TGTGCCTGGAGTGCCACAGGGCACACTGAAGCTTTCTTT

j_gene: TRBJ2-1
v_gene: TRBV11-3
d_gene: TRBD2
abundance: .
CDR3aa: CASSLQRGGNEQFF
CDR3nt: TGTGCCAGCAGCTTACAACGGGGGGGCAATGAGCAGTTCTTC

j_gene: TRBJ2-3
v_gene: TRBV2
d_gene: .
abundance: few
CDR3aa: CASSERQLYTDTQYF
CDR3nt: TGTGCCAGCAGTGAACGACAGCTTTACACAGATACGCAGTATTTT

j_gene: TRBJ1-2
v_gene: TRBV14
d_gene: .
abundance: .
CDR3aa: CASSQDLPYGYTF
CDR3nt: TGTGCCAGCAGCCAAGATCTTCCCTATGGCTACACCTTC

j_gene: TRBJ1-1
v_gene: TRBV19
d_gene: TRBD1
abundance: .
CDR3aa: CASSMGQGAYTEAFF
CDR3nt: TGTGCCAGTAGTATGGGGCAGGGGGCATACACTGAAGCTTTCTTT

j_gene: TRBJ2-6
v_gene: TRBV5-1
d_gene: .
abundance: .
CDR3aa: CASSQGQSGANVLTF
CDR3nt: TGCGCCAGCAGCCAGGGACAATCGGGGGCCAACGTCCTGACTTTC

j_gene: TRBJ1-4
v_gene: TRBV30
d_gene: .
abundance: .
CDR3aa: CAWSSSYEKLFF
CDR3nt: TGTGCCTGGAGTTCCTCGTATGAAAAACTGTTTTTT

j_gene: TRBJ1-1
v_gene: TRBV18
d_gene: .
abundance: .
CDR3aa: CASSPQGRTANTEAFF
CDR3nt: TGTGCCAGCTCACCGCAAGGAAGGACAGCGAACACTGAAGCTTTCTTT

j_gene: TRBJ1-2
v_gene: TRBV12-3/TRBV12-4
d_gene: .
abundance: once
CDR3aa: CASSLLSGYTF
CDR3nt: TGTGCCAGCAGTTTACTCTCTGGCTACACCTTC

j_gene: TRBJ1-2
v_gene: TRBV18
d_gene: .
abundance: .
CDR3aa: CASSLDSLYGYTF
CDR3nt: TGTGCCAGCTCACTGGACAGTCTCTATGGCTACACCTTC

j_gene: TRBJ1-4
v_gene: TRBV2
d_gene: .
abundance: .
CDR3aa: CASRVLGLTNEKLFF
CDR3nt: TGTGCCAGCAGGGTCTTGGGGCTTACTAATGAAAAACTGTTTTTT

j_gene: TRBJ2-1
v_gene: TRBV5-1
d_gene: TRBD2
abundance: few
CDR3aa: CASSLTGTRPYNEQFF
CDR3nt: TGCGCCAGCAGCTTAACCGGGACTAGGCCCTACAATGAGCAGTTCTTC

j_gene: TRBJ1-5
v_gene: TRBV24-1
d_gene: .
abundance: .
CDR3aa: CATRRTEAEPQHF
CDR3nt: TGTGCCACCAGGAGGACAGAGGCTGAGCCCCAGCATTTT